These 18 T cell receptor beta chains were all obtained from the same sample, sequenced in a study of sequential checkpoint blockade in melanoma. Treatment here: randomized to nivolumab then ipilimumab (arm A) or the reverse (arm B). TCRdb's copy holds only in-frame clones and misses some; the assay was immunoSEQ multiplex PCR. This table holds a few thousand clones, about a sixth found once. Specimen: tumor tissue (inferred from file names), collected from a patient given nivolumab and ipilimumab in sequence. The receptors stem from a human donor with melanoma.

This clone was recorded a few times. CDR3 sequence reads: CASSSSWGQHMYQETQYF. The CDR3 DNA is TGTGCCAGCAGTTCCTCCTGGGGACAGCACATGTACCAAGAGACCCAGTACTTC. This chain joins TRBV6-8 and TRBJ2-5; 7 bases are a match to TRBD1. The V segment lost 4 bases and the J segment 0 bases; nucleotides outside the gene matches: 14. This CDR3 spans 18 amino acids. Germline V gives CDR1 MNHGY, CDR2 SAAAGT.

The table lists this clone with a few counts. The V and J genes are TRBV19 and TRBJ2-7; maybe TRBD2 (6 bases). Trimming cost V 7 bases and J 3 bases, with 7 bases left between them. The CDR3 sequence is 11 residues long. Germline V gene data show CDR1 as LNHDA and CDR2 as SQIVND (reference sequence). CDR3 sequence: CASISGYEQYF. CDR3 sequence (DNA): TGTGCCAGTATTAGCGGCTACGAGCAGTACTTC. Variable domain in full (rest from reference TRBV19 and TRBJ2-7): DGGITQSPKYLFRKEGQNVTLSCEQNLNHDAMYWYRQDPGQGLRLIYYSQIVNDFQKGDIAEGYSVSREKKESFPLTVTSAQKNPTAFYLCASISGYEQYFGPGTRLTVT.

The chain links TRBV28 to TRBJ1-6, with D perhaps matching TRBD1 (6 bases). The CDR3 runs 16 residues. Per the germline V gene, CDR1 is MDHEN and CDR2 is SYDVKM. V lost 5 bases to trimming and J lost 9 bases, with 20 bases between them. CDR3 loop: CASSIPIGGASSPLHF. The CDR3 DNA reads as TGTGCCAGCAGTATCCCTATCGGGGGGGCAAGTTCACCCCTCCACTTT.

There are a few counts of this clone. The J gene is TRBJ1-5, the V gene TRBV30, with 10 bases fitting TRBD1. The CDR3 covers 15 residues. The V segment lost 1 base and the J segment 6 bases; nucleotides outside the gene matches: 6. In germline, CDR1 is GTSNPN, CDR2 SVGIG (reference sequence). CDR3 in DNA: TGTGCCTGGAGTGCCGGGACAGGGGATCTTCAGCCCCAGCATTTT. Protein sequence: CAWSAGTGDLQPQHF.

This clone was recorded many times. The genes are TRBV9 and TRBJ2-7, with 10 bases lining up with TRBD1. This CDR3 comprises 14 residues. CDR1 and CDR2 from the germline V gene are SGDLS and YYNGEE. J was trimmed by 5 bases and V by 4 bases; bases with no gene match: 6. Here the CDR3 DNA reads TGTGCCAGCAGCCTCGGGACAGGGGACAACGAGCAGTACTTC. Translated: CASSLGTGDNEQYF.

The chain has TRBV28 and TRBJ2-7; a weak D match, TRBD2 (7 bases). The CDR3 covers 14 residues. The V gene lost 6 bases and the J gene lost 4 bases, with 16 bases spanning the gap. Germline assignment: CDR1 MDHEN and CDR2 SYDVKM. The CDR3 region has the DNA TGTGCCAGCAGGGGAGCGCGGGGGCGGTACGAGCAGTACTTC. Its protein is CASRGARGRYEQYF.

This clone has only a few counts. The CDR3 DNA sequence: TGTGCCAGCAGTTACTTAGGGACGTCCGGGGGGCCGGGGGAGCAGTACTTC. Its translation is CASSYLGTSGGPGEQYF. J is TRBJ2-7 and V is TRBV6-8; perhaps TRBD2 as D (7 bases). Trimming took off 1 base at V and 7 bases at J, with 23 bases between the two ends. The CDR3 sequence is 17 residues long. Germline CDR1 and CDR2: MNHGY and SAAAGT.

At least ten counts were recorded for this clone. The chain uses TRBV1 and TRBJ1-1; TRBD1, the D gene given by the table, was not confirmed from the DNA. TRBV1 is recorded as a pseudogene. The CDR3 consists of 15 residues. CDR3: CASSQDSRVRTEAFF. CDR3 sequence (DNA): TGCGCCAGCAGCCAAGATTCCAGGGTAAGGACTGAAGCTTTCTTT.

This clone occurred a few times. The chain combines TRBV11-3 with TRBJ2-7; D unresolved. The CDR3 loop spans 14 amino acids. V shed 2 bases and J shed 3 bases, with 11 bases lying between them. Germline lookup yields CDR1 SGHNT and CDR2 YENEEA. The CDR3 loop is CASSLLERYYEQYF. CDR3 nucleotides: TGTGCCAGCAGCTTATTGGAGCGTTACTACGAGCAGTACTTC.

This clone appeared many times. V is TRBV6-8 and J is TRBJ2-7, with D perhaps matching TRBD1 (6 bases). V lost 2 bases and J lost 3, with 14 bases in between. Germline values: CDR1 MNHGY, CDR2 SAAAGT. This CDR3 region has 15 residues. As DNA, the CDR3 is TGTGCCAGCAGTTACCTCGCAGGGGCCGTCTACGAGCAGTACTTC. Encoded protein: CASSYLAGAVYEQYF.

This clone has only a few counts. The chain employs TRBV28 and TRBJ1-6; D possibly corresponds to TRBD1 (5 bases). Looked up from germline, CDR1 is MDHEN and CDR2 is SYDVKM. V dropped 2 bases and J dropped 10 bases, with 9 bases sitting between them. CDR3 length: 13 amino acids. The CDR3 sequence is CASSLIGASPLHF. As DNA, the CDR3 is TGTGCCAGCAGTTTAATTGGGGCGTCACCCCTCCACTTT.

By share, this clone counts as medium-sized (0.01 to 0.1%). This chain connects TRBV11-3 to TRBJ2-1; possible D gene TRBD1, 5 bases. CDR3 length: 14 residues. The ends were cut back, 6 bases at V and 6 bases at J, with 15 bases in the middle. The V gene's germline CDR1 is SGHNT and CDR2 YENEEA. CDR3 sequence reads: CASSPTLGVNEQFF. The CDR3 DNA is TGTGCCAGCAGTCCTACCCTAGGGGTCAATGAGCAGTTCTTC.

The rearrangement uses TRBV28 and TRBJ2-1; unclear D gene. Trimming took off 2 bases at V and 2 bases at J, with 4 bases between the two ends. The CDR3 is 13 amino acids. Germline-derived CDR1 and CDR2 are MDHEN and SYDVKM. The DNA of the CDR3 is TGTGCCAGCAGTTTAGCTACCTACAATGAGCAGTTCTTC. This codes for CASSLATYNEQFF.

This clone has more than one count but fewer than ten. This rearrangement joins TRBV9 to TRBJ2-6; no definite D call. Trimming shortened V by 0 bases and J by 0 bases, and 4 bases separated the two germline ends. The CDR3 runs to 15 residues. In germline, CDR1 is SGDLS, CDR2 YYNGEE. The CDR3 sequence: CASSVEGSGANVLTF. CDR3 coding DNA: TGTGCCAGCAGCGTAGAAGGCTCTGGGGCCAACGTCCTGACTTTC.

This clone was counted between two and nine times. The chain has TRBV6-1 and TRBJ2-5; 9 bases agree with TRBD1. This CDR3 is built from 16 residues. From germline, CDR1 is MNHNS and CDR2 SASEGT. With V trimmed by 1 base and J by 4 bases, 7 bases remained unmatched. CDR3 sequence (DNA): TGTGCCAGCAGTGAAGGCCGGGACAGGGTTGGAGAGACCCAGTACTTC. Protein sequence: CASSEGRDRVGETQYF.

The gene calls are TRBV15 and TRBJ2-5; possibly TRBD1 or TRBD2 for D (7 bases each). Trimming took off 0 bases at V and 4 bases at J, with 15 bases between the two ends. The V gene's germline CDR1 is LNHNV and CDR2 YYDKDF (reference sequence). The CDR3 sequence is 16 residues long. The CDR3, as DNA: TGTGCCACCAGCAGAGAAGTTGGCAGGGGGGGAGAGACCCAGTACTTC. Translation gives CATSREVGRGGETQYF.

This clone has more than one count but fewer than ten. The DNA of the CDR3 is TGTGCCAGCAGCTTAAGTTTACCGGGCTCTGGAAACACCATATATTTT. As protein: CASSLSLPGSGNTIYF. V usage is TRBV11-3 and J usage is TRBJ1-3; no reliable D call. V dropped 2 bases and J dropped 0 bases, with 11 bases sitting between them. Germline V lookup: CDR1 SGHNT, CDR2 YENEEA. CDR3 length: 16 amino acids.

This clone turned up a few times. The gene calls are TRBV30 and TRBJ2-7, with 9 bases fitting TRBD1. The junction had 4 bases not matched to a gene; V was cut back by 4 bases and J by 3 bases. The CDR3 extends over 13 amino acids. Germline values: CDR1 GTSNPN, CDR2 SVGIG (reference sequence). Written as DNA, the CDR3 is TGTGCCTGGAACAGGGGGCCCATCTACGAGCAGTACTTC. As protein: CAWNRGPIYEQYF.